One sample yielded the 30 T cell receptor beta chains listed below, sequenced in a study of beta chain features in type 1 diabetes. Every bit of the isolated RNA underwent reverse transcription, so sequencing read expressed TCRB transcripts. The assay was immunoSEQ multiplex PCR, and TCRdb's table has in-frame clones only and misses some. The table has about 340,000 clones, 6.5% to 10% seen once. Material: central memory CD4+ T cells from blood. The receptors originated from a woman aged 18-29 years in good health.

This clone was picked up a small number of times. V usage is TRBV5-4 and J usage is TRBJ2-1; 7 positions agree with TRBD1. The CDR3 has 13 amino acids. Germline CDR1 reads SGHNT; CDR2 reads YYREEE (reference sequence). With V trimmed by 2 bases and J by 7 bases, 3 bases remained unmatched. The CDR3 region has the DNA TGTGCCAGCAGCTTCAACAGGGGTAATGAGCAGTTCTTC. Amino acid sequence: CASSFNRGNEQFF.

CDR3 in amino acids: CASRKTGVSETQYF. The CDR3 nucleotides are TGTGCCAGCAGAAAGACAGGGGTTTCAGAGACCCAGTACTTC. The J gene is TRBJ2-5, the V gene TRBV2; 8 positions agree with TRBD1. CDR3 length: 14 residues. Per the germline V gene, CDR1 is SNHLY and CDR2 is FYNNEI. V dropped 6 bases and J dropped 4; count of bases not matched to a gene: 7.

V is TRBV5-8 and J is TRBJ2-1; 7 nucleotides line up with TRBD1. The CDR3 sequence is 14 residues long. Germline V CDR1 and CDR2: SGHTS, YDEGEE. V dropped 2 bases and J dropped 8; count of bases not matched to a gene: 7. CDR3 residues: CASSFETGKYEQFF. CDR3 bases: TGTGCCAGCAGCTTTGAGACAGGGAAGTATGAGCAGTTCTTC.

This clone was seen a handful of times. J is TRBJ2-5 and V is TRBV4-1; 8 nucleotides align to TRBD2. After removal of 3 bases from V and 2 bases from J, the junction contained 8 bases not matched to a gene. Germline-derived CDR1 and CDR2 are MGHRA and YSYEKL. This CDR3 contains 16 residues. The chain's CDR3 is CASSQGIGTSQETQYF. CDR3 DNA: TGCGCCAGCAGCCAGGGAATCGGGACTAGTCAAGAGACCCAGTACTTC.

The chain recombines TRBV25-1 with TRBJ2-1; 9 bases fit TRBD1. V gave up 3 bases and J gave up 8 bases; unmatched junction bases: 11. The germline CDR1 and CDR2 sequences are MGHDK and SYGVNS. This CDR3 contains 16 residues. The CDR3 DNA reads as TGTGCCAGCAGTGACCCCAGGACAGGGGAGGGTGATGAGCAGTTCTTC. Residues: CASSDPRTGEGDEQFF.

The chain employs TRBV29-1 and TRBJ1-5; possible D gene TRBD1, 5 bases. CDR3 length: 14 residues. Germline V gene data show CDR1 as SQVTM and CDR2 as ANQGSEA. V gave up 6 bases and J gave up 6 bases, with 18 bases separating them. CDR3 sequence (DNA): TGCAGCGTCAATTTCGGGGGTCCGGGTCAGCCCCAGCATTTT. Translation gives CSVNFGGPGQPQHF.

This clone was observed a handful of times. The CDR3 nucleotides read TGCGCCAGCAGCTTGGGACTAGCGGGAGGATCCAGCTCCTACGAGCAGTACTTC. Translating gives CASSLGLAGGSSSYEQYF. The chain is built from TRBV5-1 and TRBJ2-7; 13 positions agree with TRBD2. Per the germline V gene, CDR1 is SGHRS and CDR2 is YFSETQ. With 0 bases clipped from V and 0 bases from J, the junction kept 6 bases outside the gene matches. CDR3 size: 18 residues. The full variable domain, with the rest looked up from reference TRBV5-1 and TRBJ2-7, is KAGVTQTPRYLIKTRGQQVTLSCSPISGHRSVSWYQQTPGQGLQFLFEYFSETQRNKGNFPGRFSGRQFSNSRSEMNVSTLELGDSALYLCASSLGLAGGSSSYEQYFGPGTRLTVT.

The gene calls are TRBV10-2 and TRBJ2-1; 15 nucleotides match TRBD2. In germline, CDR1 is WSHSY, CDR2 SAAADI. V shed 4 bases and J 4 bases; nucleotides not matched to a gene: 14. There are 20 residues in the CDR3. CDR3 sequence reads: CASSGRGTSGRYGAYNEQFF. The CDR3 DNA reads TGCGCCAGCAGTGGGAGGGGGACTAGCGGGAGGTATGGGGCTTACAATGAGCAGTTCTTC.

This chain connects TRBV6-1 to TRBJ2-1, with TRBD2 matching over 8 bases. V was pared by 4 bases and J by 5 bases, with 10 bases of the junction left unmatched. CDR1 MNHNS and CDR2 SASEGT come from the germline V gene. The CDR3 consists of 16 residues. The CDR3 here is CASSGAVGLANNEQFF. In nucleotides, the CDR3 is TGTGCCAGCAGTGGCGCCGTAGGACTAGCTAACAATGAGCAGTTCTTC.

This clone was observed at least ten times. The chain uses TRBV4-3 and TRBJ2-7; 7 positions match TRBD2. Germline V CDR1 and CDR2: LGHNA, YSLEER. This CDR3 is built from 17 residues. The V gene end was trimmed by 0 bases and the J gene end by 1 base; junction bases not matched to a gene: 9. The DNA of the CDR3 is TGCGCCAGCAGCCAAGAGTGGGGGGGAACCTTATCCTACGAGCAGTACTTC. This codes for CASSQEWGGTLSYEQYF.

This clone was detected only a few times. The V call is TRBV18, the J call TRBJ2-7; D remains unclear. V lost 5 bases to trimming and J lost 3 bases, with 8 bases between them. Per germline, CDR1 KGHSH and CDR2 LQKENI. The CDR3 contains 12 residues. The CDR3 loop reads CASSGNNYEQYF. The DNA for the CDR3 is TGTGCCAGCTCAGGCAACAACTACGAGCAGTACTTC.

This chain links TRBV11-2 with TRBJ2-7; 8 bases match TRBD1. The V segment lost 5 bases and the J segment 6 bases; nucleotides outside the gene matches: 6. CDR1 and CDR2 from the germline V gene are SGHAT and FQNNGV. The CDR3 covers 13 residues. The CDR3 spells CASSETGVGEQYF. The CDR3 DNA reads as TGTGCCAGCAGCGAGACAGGGGTGGGCGAGCAGTACTTC. Based on the CDR3 plus reference TRBV11-2 and TRBJ2-7, the full variable domain is EAGVAQSPRYKIIEKRQSVAFWCNPISGHATLYWYQQILGQGPKLLIQFQNNGVVDDSQLPKDRFSAERLKGVDSTLKIQPAKLEDSAVYLCASSETGVGEQYFGPGTRLTVT.

This clone was seen more than once but under ten times. This chain links TRBV6-5 with TRBJ1-1; D remains ambiguous. The V end lost 2 bases, the J end lost 6 bases, and 10 bases lay between the germline ends. The CDR3 is 13 residues long. The germline CDR1 and CDR2 sequences are MNHEY and SVGAGI. In nucleotides, the CDR3 is TGTGCCAGCAGTTACACCGGGGTATCTGAAGCTTTCTTT. Encoded protein: CASSYTGVSEAFF.

This clone appeared a few times. The chain uses TRBV18 and TRBJ2-3; the D is unclear. Germline loops: CDR1 KGHSH, CDR2 LQKENI. Trimming cost V 3 bases and J 3 bases, with 7 bases left between them. This CDR3 region has 13 residues. The CDR3 DNA sequence: TGTGCCAGCTCACCGCGAATGACAGATACGCAGTATTTT. Protein sequence: CASSPRMTDTQYF.

The V and J genes are TRBV9 and TRBJ2-6, with 7 bases that match TRBD1. V dropped 0 bases and J dropped 4; count of bases not matched to a gene: 10. Per germline, CDR1 SGDLS and CDR2 YYNGEE. The CDR3 contains 18 residues. CDR3 sequence: CASSVAGTAASGANVLTF. The CDR3 DNA sequence: TGTGCCAGCAGCGTAGCGGGGACAGCCGCTTCGGGGGCCAACGTCCTGACTTTC.

A few counts support this clone. V usage is TRBV18 and J usage is TRBJ2-1; D is unclear. CDR3 size: 14 residues. V was pared by 6 bases and J by 6 bases, with 15 bases between. Germline lookup yields CDR1 KGHSH and CDR2 LQKENI. In DNA form, the CDR3 reads TGTGCCAGCTCTGTTTTAGGGTTGGGCAATGAGCAGTTCTTC. Its translation is CASSVLGLGNEQFF.

For this clone: This same CDR3 is encoded by further DNA sequences in the sample. CDR3 sequence reads: CASSPDRTDTQYF. The CDR3, as DNA: TGTGCCAGCAGTCCCGACAGAACAGATACGCAGTATTTT. The V call is TRBV7-3, the J call TRBJ2-3; a weak D match, TRBD1 (5 bases). The CDR3 spans 13 residues. Germline CDR1 reads SGHTA; CDR2 reads FQGTGA. V lost 6 bases and J 3 bases, leaving 10 bases between the germline ends.

The table lists this clone with a few counts. The V call is TRBV9, the J call TRBJ2-7, with 7 nucleotides matching TRBD2. This CDR3 contains 16 residues. V dropped 0 bases and J dropped 7; count of bases not matched to a gene: 13. Germline V gene sequence: CDR1 SGDLS, CDR2 YYNGEE. The CDR3 DNA follows: TGTGCCAGCAGCGTAGCCGGGACTACGGTACCGGGGGAGCAGTACTTC. Its protein is CASSVAGTTVPGEQYF.

The table lists this clone with a few counts. The chain uses TRBV15 and TRBJ2-2; TRBD2 matches at 8 bases. The ends lost 0 bases at V and 3 bases at J; junction bases unmatched: 12. The CDR3 spans 19 residues. Germline-derived CDR1 and CDR2 are LNHNV and YYDKDF (reference sequence). The CDR3 sequence is CATSRDTATGGLYTGELFF. The CDR3 bases are TGTGCCACCAGCAGAGATACTGCCACGGGAGGGCTATACACCGGGGAGCTGTTTTTT.

This clone was seen a handful of times. The genes are TRBV7-9 and TRBJ2-5; 16 nucleotides match TRBD2. The CDR3 has 18 amino acids. After removal of 4 bases from V and 1 base from J, the junction contained 6 bases not matched to a gene. Germline loops: CDR1 SEHNR, CDR2 FQNEAQ (reference sequence). CDR3 sequence reads: CASSSGTSGRAGQETQYF. The CDR3 DNA is TGTGCCAGCAGCTCCGGGACTAGCGGGAGGGCCGGCCAAGAGACCCAGTACTTC.

In this sample, this clone turned up a few times. This sequence joins TRBV27 and TRBJ2-7; TRBD1 aligns across 10 bases. The CDR3 contains 14 residues. The germline V gene encodes CDR1 MNHEY and CDR2 SMNVEV (reference sequence). Trimming took 6 bases from V and 3 from J; bases not matched to a gene: 5. The chain's CDR3 is CASRPTGGIYEQYF. For the CDR3, the DNA is TGTGCCAGCAGGCCGACAGGGGGCATCTACGAGCAGTACTTC.

The chain is built from TRBV5-1 and TRBJ2-2; the D call may be TRBD1 or TRBD2 (6 bases each). The V gene's germline CDR1 is SGHRS and CDR2 YFSETQ. The V end lost 4 bases, the J end lost 5 bases, and 21 bases lay between the germline ends. This CDR3 has 17 residues. Here the CDR3 DNA reads TGCGCCAGCAGCCCGGAGGGCAGGGGCCGGATTACCGGGGAGCTGTTTTTT. Translating it yields CASSPEGRGRITGELFF.

V gene TRBV11-2 combines with J gene TRBJ2-1; 7 positions agree with TRBD2. V shed 5 bases and J 0 bases; nucleotides not matched to a gene: 4. CDR3 length: 15 residues. Germline values: CDR1 SGHAT, CDR2 FQNNGV. CDR3 DNA sequence: TGTGCCAGCAGCCTAGCGGATTACTCCTACAATGAGCAGTTCTTC. Its translation is CASSLADYSYNEQFF.

J is TRBJ2-3 and V is TRBV5-1; 9 nucleotides align to TRBD1. With V trimmed by 4 bases and J by 1 base, 4 bases remained unmatched. The CDR3 extends over 15 amino acids. Germline CDR1 is SGHRS and CDR2 is YFSETQ. CDR3 nucleotides: TGCGCCAGCAGCGAACAGGGGGCTGGCACAGATACGCAGTATTTT. It translates to CASSEQGAGTDTQYF. The whole variable domain, remainder taken from reference TRBV5-1 and TRBJ2-3, is KAGVTQTPRYLIKTRGQQVTLSCSPISGHRSVSWYQQTPGQGLQFLFEYFSETQRNKGNFPGRFSGRQFSNSRSEMNVSTLELGDSALYLCASSEQGAGTDTQYFGPGTRLTVL.

This clone was detected a few times. This chain links TRBV25-1 with TRBJ2-6; weak D call: TRBD2 (6 bases). Trimming removed 8 bases at V and 2 bases at J, with 16 bases between. There are 16 residues in the CDR3. Germline values: CDR1 MGHDK, CDR2 SYGVNS. The CDR3: CASLPGGAPGANVLTF. CDR3 DNA sequence: TGTGCCAGCCTCCCGGGCGGGGCGCCTGGGGCCAACGTCCTGACTTTC.

Only a few counts were recorded for this clone. The rearrangement uses TRBV6-1 and TRBJ1-5, with no clear D. The V and J ends lost 6 bases and 4 bases respectively, with 10 bases between them. This CDR3 is built from 13 residues. The germline V gene has CDR1 MNHNS and CDR2 SASEGT. Here the CDR3 DNA reads TGTGCCAGCAGGTTCGGAGGGAATCAGCCCCAGCATTTT. Its translation: CASRFGGNQPQHF.

The V call is TRBV6-5, the J call TRBJ1-5; 8 bases agree with TRBD1. Trimming at V came to 3 bases and at J to 5 bases, leaving 3 bases not matched to a gene. CDR1 is MNHEY and CDR2 is SVGAGI in the germline V gene. The CDR3 is made up of 14 amino acids. CDR3: CASSYDRGDQPQHF. The CDR3 coding sequence is TGTGCCAGCAGTTATGACAGGGGCGATCAGCCCCAGCATTTT.

As for this clone: This may come from a read error, since a much larger clone is one base off. The chain links TRBV10-3 to TRBJ2-5; 9 bases agree with TRBD2. Germline CDR1 reads ENHRY; CDR2 reads SYGVKD. CDR3 length: 17 residues. CDR3 DNA sequence: TGTGCCAGCAGTGGAGGACTAGCGAGCAAGTACCAAGAGACCCAGTACTTC. Encoded protein: CASSGGLASKYQETQYF.

This clone was picked up many times. The chain recombines TRBV19 with TRBJ2-5, with D uncertain. The CDR3 consists of 13 residues. V was cut by 4 bases and J by 2 bases, with 8 bases left in between. The germline CDR1 and CDR2 sequences are LNHDA and SQIVND (reference sequence). Here the CDR3 reads CASSNSRQETQYF. CDR3 DNA: TGTGCCAGTAGTAATAGCAGACAAGAGACCCAGTACTTC.

In this sample, this clone turned up a few times. The chain is built from TRBV5-1 and TRBJ2-4; 8 nucleotides match TRBD1. Germline V CDR1 and CDR2: SGHRS, YFSETQ. The V segment lost 4 bases and the J segment 9 bases; nucleotides outside the gene matches: 9. The CDR3 length is 14 residues. CDR3 in DNA: TGCGCCAGCAGCCCGGTGGGGACAGGATCCATTCAGTACTTC. The encoded protein is CASSPVGTGSIQYF.